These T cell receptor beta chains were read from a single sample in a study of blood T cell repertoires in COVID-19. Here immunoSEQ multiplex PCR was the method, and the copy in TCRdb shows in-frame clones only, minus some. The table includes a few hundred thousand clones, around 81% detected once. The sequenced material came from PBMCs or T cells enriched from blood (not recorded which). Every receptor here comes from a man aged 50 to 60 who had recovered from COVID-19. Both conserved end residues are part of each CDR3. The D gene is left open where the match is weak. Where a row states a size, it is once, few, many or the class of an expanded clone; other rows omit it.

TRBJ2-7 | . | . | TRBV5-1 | TGCGCCAGCAGCTTGGACAATTCCTACGAGCAGTACTTC | CASSLDNSYEQYF
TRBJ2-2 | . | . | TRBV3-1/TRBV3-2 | TGTGCCAGCAGCCGTTTAGGAGTCGGGGAGCTGTTTTTT | CASSRLGVGELFF
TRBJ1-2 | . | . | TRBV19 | TGTGCCAGTACCCCCGGGGGGTTTCTTCTCTATGGCTACACCTTC | CASTPGGFLLYGYTF
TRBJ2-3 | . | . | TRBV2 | TGTGCCAGCACAGGCGGGGGCTGGACAGATACGCAGTATTTT | CASTGGGWTDTQYF
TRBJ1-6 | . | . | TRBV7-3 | TGTGCCAGCAGCTTAGACACGTCTTCACCCCTCCACTTT | CASSLDTSSPLHF
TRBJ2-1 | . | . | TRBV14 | TGTGCCAGCAGCCAACAGGGGATCCATGAGCAGTTCTTC | CASSQQGIHEQFF
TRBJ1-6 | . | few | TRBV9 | TGTGCCAGCAGCGTAGCGATGGCGGACAGTCTCTCACCCCTCCACTTT | CASSVAMADSLSPLHF
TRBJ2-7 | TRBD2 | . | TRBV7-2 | TGTGCCAGCAGCTTAGCAACTAGCGGGAGGTCTAACTACGAGCAGTACTTC | CASSLATSGRSNYEQYF
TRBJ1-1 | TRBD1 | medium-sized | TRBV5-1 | TGCGCCAGCAGCCCCGGACAGGGCGGGGCAGCTTTCTTT | CASSPGQGGAAFF
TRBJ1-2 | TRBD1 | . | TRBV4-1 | TGCGCCAGCAGCCAAGGGGGACAGGGGGCGCATGGCTACACCTTC | CASSQGGQGAHGYTF
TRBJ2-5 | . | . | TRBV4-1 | TGCGCCAGCAGCCCGTGGCGGAAAGAGACCCAGTACTTC | CASSPWRKETQYF
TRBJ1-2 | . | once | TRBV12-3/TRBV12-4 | TGTGCCAGCAGGTCCGTCACACGAGGGGGCTACACCTTC | CASRSVTRGGYTF
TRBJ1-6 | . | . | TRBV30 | TGTGCCTGGAGACGGAATTCACCCCTCCACTTT | CAWRRNSPLHF
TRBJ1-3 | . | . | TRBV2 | TGTGCCAGCAGTGAGCGAAGGCCAGCGAGTTCTGGAAACACCATATATTTT | CASSERRPASSGNTIYF
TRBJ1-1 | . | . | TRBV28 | TGTGCCAGCAGTTACCTGCGAGGCCGGAACACTGAAGCTTTCTTT | CASSYLRGRNTEAFF
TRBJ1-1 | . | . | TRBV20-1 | TGCAGTGCTAGTGGGAGTATGAACACTGAAGCTTTCTTT | CSASGSMNTEAFF
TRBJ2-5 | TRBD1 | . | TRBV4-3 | TGCGCCAGCAGCCAAGAGATCGGGACAGGGGCAGGTGAGACCCAGTACTTC | CASSQEIGTGAGETQYF
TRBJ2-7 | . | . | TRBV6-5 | TGTGCCAGCAGGGTCGACGGGAGAGTCTACGAGCAGTACTTC | CASRVDGRVYEQYF
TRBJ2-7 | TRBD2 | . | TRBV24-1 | TGTGCCACCAGTGATTCGACTAGCGGGAGGGGCGAGCAGTACTTC | CATSDSTSGRGEQYF
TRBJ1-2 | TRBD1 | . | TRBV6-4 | TGTGCCAGTAGCTTCGGGACAGGGGGCCAGTATGGCTACACCTTC | CASSFGTGGQYGYTF
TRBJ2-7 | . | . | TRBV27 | TGTGCCAGCAGAGACACAGGTAACTACGAGCAGTACTTC | CASRDTGNYEQYF
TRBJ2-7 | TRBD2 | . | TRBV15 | TGTGCCACCAGCAGTCCGACTAGCGGGATTGCCTACGAGCAGTACTTC | CATSSPTSGIAYEQYF